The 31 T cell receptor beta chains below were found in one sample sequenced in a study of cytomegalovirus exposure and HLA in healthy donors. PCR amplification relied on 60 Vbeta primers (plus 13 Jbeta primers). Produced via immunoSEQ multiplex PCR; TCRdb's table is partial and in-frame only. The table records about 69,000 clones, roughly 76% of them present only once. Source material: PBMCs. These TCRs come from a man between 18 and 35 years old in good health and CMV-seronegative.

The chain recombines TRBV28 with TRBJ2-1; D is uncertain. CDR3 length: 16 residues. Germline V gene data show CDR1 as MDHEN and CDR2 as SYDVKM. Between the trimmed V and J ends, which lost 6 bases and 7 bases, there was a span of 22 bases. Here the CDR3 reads CASRHTVGRAGNEQFF. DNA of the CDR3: TGTGCCAGCAGACACACTGTTGGCAGAGCCGGGAATGAGCAGTTCTTC.

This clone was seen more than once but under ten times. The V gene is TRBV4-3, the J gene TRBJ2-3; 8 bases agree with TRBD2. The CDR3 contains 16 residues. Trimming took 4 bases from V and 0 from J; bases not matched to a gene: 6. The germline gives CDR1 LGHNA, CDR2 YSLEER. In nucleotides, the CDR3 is TGCGCCAGCAGCCCCCAGCGGGAGACTAGCACAGATACGCAGTATTTT. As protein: CASSPQRETSTDTQYF.

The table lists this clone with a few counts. CDR3 sequence: CASSLRTSGGTDTQYF. The CDR3 DNA reads as TGCGCCAGCAGCCTACGGACTAGCGGGGGCACAGATACGCAGTATTTT. This chain uses TRBV5-1 with TRBJ2-3, with 12 nucleotides matching TRBD2. The CDR3 is 16 amino acids. The trim removed 4 bases at V and 1 base at J, leaving 4 bases unmatched. CDR1 and CDR2 from the germline V gene are SGHRS and YFSETQ.

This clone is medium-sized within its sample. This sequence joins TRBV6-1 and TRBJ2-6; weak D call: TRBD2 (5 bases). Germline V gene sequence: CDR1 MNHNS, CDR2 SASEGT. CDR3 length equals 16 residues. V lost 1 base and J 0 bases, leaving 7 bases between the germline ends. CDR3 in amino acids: CASSEESGSGANVLTF. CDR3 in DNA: TGTGCCAGCAGTGAAGAGAGCGGCTCTGGGGCCAACGTCCTGACTTTC.

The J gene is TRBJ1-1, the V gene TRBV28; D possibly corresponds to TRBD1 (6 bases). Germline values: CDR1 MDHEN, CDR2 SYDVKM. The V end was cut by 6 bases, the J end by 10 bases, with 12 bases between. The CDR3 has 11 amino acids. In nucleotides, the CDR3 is TGTGCCAGCAGCAGGGGACAAGGAGCTTTCTTT. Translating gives CASSRGQGAFF.

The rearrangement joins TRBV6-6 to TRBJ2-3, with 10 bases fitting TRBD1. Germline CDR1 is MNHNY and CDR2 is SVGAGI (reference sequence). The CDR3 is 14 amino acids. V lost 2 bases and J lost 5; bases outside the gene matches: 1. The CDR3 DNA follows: TGTGCCAGCAGTTACGGGACAGGGGAAGATACGCAGTATTTT. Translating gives CASSYGTGEDTQYF.

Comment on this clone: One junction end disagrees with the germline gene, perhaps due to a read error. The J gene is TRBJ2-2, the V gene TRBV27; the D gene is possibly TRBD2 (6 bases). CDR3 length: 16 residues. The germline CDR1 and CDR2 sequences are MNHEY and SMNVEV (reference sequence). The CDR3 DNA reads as TGTGCCAGCTGGAGGGAAAGGGCCGTTGAACACCGGGGAGCTGTTTTT. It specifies CASWRERAVEHRGAVF.

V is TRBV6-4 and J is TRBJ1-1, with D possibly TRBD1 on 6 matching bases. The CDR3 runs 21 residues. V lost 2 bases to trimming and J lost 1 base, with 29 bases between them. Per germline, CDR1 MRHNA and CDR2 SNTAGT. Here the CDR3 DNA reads TGTGCCAGCAGTGACGTCCCGGGACATTTATGGCTTCTAGTTTGGAACACTGAAGCTTTCTTT. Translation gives CASSDVPGHLWLLVWNTEAFF.

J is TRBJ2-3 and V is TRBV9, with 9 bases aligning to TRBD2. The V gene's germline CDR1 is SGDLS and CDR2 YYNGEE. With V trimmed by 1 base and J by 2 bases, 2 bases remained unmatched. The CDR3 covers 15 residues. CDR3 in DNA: TGTGCCAGCAGCGTACTAGCGGGGAACACAGATACGCAGTATTTT. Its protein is CASSVLAGNTDTQYF.

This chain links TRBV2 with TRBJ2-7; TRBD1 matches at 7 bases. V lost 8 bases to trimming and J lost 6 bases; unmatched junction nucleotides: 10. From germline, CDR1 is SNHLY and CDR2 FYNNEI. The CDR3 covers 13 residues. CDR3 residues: CASSSDRWGEQYF. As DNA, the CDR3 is TGTGCCAGCTCCTCGGACAGGTGGGGCGAGCAGTACTTC.

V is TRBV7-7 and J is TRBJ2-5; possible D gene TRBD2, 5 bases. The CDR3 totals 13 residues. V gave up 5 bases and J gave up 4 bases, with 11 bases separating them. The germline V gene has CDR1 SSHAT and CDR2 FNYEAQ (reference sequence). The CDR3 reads CASSTLASETQYF. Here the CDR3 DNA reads TGTGCCAGCAGCACCCTAGCATCAGAGACCCAGTACTTC.

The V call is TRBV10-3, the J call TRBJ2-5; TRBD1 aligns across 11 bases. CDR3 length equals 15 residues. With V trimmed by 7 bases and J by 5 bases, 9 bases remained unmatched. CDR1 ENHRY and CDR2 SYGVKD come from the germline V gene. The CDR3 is CAINPGTGGRETQYF. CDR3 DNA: TGTGCCATCAATCCCGGGACAGGGGGTAGGGAGACCCAGTACTTC.

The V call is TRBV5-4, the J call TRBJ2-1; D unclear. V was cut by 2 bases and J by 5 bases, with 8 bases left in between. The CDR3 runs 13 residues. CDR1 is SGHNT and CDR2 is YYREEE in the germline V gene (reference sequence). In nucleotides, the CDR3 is TGTGCCAGCAGCTTCACCCAGGACAATGAGCAGTTCTTC. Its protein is CASSFTQDNEQFF.

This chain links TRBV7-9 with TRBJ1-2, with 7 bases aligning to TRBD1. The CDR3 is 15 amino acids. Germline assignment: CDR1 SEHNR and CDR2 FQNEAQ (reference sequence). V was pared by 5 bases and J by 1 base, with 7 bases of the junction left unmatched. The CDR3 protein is CASSKTGQLNYGYTF. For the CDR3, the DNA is TGTGCCAGCAGCAAGACGGGACAGCTTAACTATGGCTACACCTTC.

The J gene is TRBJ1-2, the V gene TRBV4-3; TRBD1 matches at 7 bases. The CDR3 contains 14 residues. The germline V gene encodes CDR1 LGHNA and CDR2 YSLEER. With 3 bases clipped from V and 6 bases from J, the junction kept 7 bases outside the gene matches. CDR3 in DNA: TGCGCCAGCAGCCACATCATCCAGGGGGATGGCTACACCTTC. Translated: CASSHIIQGDGYTF.

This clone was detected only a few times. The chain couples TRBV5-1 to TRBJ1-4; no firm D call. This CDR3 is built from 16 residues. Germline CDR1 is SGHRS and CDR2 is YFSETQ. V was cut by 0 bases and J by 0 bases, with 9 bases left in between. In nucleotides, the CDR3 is TGCGCCAGCAGCTTGGGGCCGTTTTCAACTAATGAAAAACTGTTTTTT. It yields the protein CASSLGPFSTNEKLFF.

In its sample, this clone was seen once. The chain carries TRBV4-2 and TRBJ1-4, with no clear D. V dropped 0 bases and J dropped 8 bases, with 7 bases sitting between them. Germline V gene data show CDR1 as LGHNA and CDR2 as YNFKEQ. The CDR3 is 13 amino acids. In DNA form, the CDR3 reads TGTGCCAGCAGCCAAGACCCCAGAGAAAAACTGTTTTTT. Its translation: CASSQDPREKLFF.

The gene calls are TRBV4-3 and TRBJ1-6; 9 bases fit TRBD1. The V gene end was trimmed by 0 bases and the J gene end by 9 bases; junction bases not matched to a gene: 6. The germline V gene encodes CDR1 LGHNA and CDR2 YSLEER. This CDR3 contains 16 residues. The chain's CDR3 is CASSQDPTGGSSPLHF. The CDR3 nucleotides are TGCGCCAGCAGCCAAGATCCCACAGGGGGCTCTTCACCCCTCCACTTT.

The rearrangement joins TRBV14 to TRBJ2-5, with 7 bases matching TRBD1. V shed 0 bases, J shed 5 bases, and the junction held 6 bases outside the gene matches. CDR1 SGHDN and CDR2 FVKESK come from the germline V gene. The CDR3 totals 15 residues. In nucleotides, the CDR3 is TGTGCCAGCAGCCAAGAGAAGGGGGCTTGGGAGACCCAGTACTTC. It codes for CASSQEKGAWETQYF.

The CDR3 reads CASTNRGQMNTEAFF. DNA for the CDR3: TGTGCCAGCACTAACAGGGGGCAGATGAACACTGAAGCTTTCTTT. The chain uses TRBV6-6 and TRBJ1-1; 9 nucleotides agree with TRBD1. Germline CDR1 and CDR2: MNHNY and SVGAGI (reference sequence). The CDR3 is 15 amino acids. J lost 0 bases, V lost 7 bases, and 6 bases had no gene match.

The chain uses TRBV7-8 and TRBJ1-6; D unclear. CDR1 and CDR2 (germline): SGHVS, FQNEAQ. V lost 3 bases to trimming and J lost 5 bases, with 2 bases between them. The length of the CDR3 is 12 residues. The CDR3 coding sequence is TGTGCCAGCAGCTTCGATAATTCACCCCTCCACTTT. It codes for CASSFDNSPLHF.

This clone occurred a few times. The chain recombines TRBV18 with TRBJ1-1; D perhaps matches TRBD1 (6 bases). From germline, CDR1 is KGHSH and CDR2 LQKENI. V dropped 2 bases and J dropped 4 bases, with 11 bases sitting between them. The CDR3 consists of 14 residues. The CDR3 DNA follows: TGTGCCAGCTCACCAAAGCAGGGGAGCACTGAAGCTTTCTTT. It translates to CASSPKQGSTEAFF.

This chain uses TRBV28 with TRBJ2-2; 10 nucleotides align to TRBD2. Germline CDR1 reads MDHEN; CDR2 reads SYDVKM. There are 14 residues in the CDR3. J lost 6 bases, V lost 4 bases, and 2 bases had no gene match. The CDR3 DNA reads TGTGCCAGCAGTTCTAGCGGGGGAGCCGGGGAGCTGTTTTTT. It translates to CASSSSGGAGELFF.

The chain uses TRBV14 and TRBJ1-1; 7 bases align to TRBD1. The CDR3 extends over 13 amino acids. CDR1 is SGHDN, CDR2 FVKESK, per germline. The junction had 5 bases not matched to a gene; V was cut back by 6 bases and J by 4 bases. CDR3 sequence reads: CASSNRGPTEAFF. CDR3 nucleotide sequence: TGTGCCAGCAGTAACAGGGGACCCACTGAAGCTTTCTTT.

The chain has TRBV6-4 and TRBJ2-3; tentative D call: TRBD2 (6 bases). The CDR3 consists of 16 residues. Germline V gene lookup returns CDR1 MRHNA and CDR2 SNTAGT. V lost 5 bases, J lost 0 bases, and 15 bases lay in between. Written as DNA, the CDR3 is TGTGCCAGCAGTCTGGGAGCGGGCGGAAGCACAGATACGCAGTATTTT. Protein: CASSLGAGGSTDTQYF.

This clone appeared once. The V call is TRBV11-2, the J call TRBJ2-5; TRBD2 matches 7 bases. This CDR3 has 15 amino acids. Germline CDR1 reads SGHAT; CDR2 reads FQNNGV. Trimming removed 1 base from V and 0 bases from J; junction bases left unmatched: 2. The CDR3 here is CASSLGGGYQETQYF. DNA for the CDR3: TGTGCCAGCAGCTTAGGGGGGGGGTACCAAGAGACCCAGTACTTC. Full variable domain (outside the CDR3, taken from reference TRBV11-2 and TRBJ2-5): EAGVAQSPRYKIIEKRQSVAFWCNPISGHATLYWYQQILGQGPKLLIQFQNNGVVDDSQLPKDRFSAERLKGVDSTLKIQPAKLEDSAVYLCASSLGGGYQETQYFGPGTRLLVL.

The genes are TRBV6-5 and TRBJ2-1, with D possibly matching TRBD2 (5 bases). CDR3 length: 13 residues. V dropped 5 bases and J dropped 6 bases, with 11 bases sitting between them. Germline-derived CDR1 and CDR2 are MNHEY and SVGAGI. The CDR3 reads CASSRTGANEQFF. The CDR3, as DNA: TGTGCCAGCAGTAGGACTGGCGCCAATGAGCAGTTCTTC.

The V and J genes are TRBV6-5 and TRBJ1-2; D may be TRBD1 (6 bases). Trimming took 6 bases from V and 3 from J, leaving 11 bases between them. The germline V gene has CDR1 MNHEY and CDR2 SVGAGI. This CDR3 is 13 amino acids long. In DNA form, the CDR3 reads TGTGCCAGCAGCCTACAGGGTGACTATGGCTACACCTTC. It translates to CASSLQGDYGYTF.

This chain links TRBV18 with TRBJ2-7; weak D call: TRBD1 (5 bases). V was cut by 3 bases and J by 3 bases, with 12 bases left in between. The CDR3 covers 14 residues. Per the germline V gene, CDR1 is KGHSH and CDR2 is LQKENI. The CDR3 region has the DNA TGTGCCAGCTCACCGGTTCCAGGGTTCTACGAGCAGTACGTC. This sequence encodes CASSPVPGFYEQYV.

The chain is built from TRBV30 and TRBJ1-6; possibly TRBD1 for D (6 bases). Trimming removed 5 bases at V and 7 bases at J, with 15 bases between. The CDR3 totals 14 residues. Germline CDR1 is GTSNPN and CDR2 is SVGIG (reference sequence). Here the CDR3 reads CAWALGQRNSPLHF. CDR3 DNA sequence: TGTGCCTGGGCCCTCGGACAGAGGAATTCACCCCTCCACTTT.

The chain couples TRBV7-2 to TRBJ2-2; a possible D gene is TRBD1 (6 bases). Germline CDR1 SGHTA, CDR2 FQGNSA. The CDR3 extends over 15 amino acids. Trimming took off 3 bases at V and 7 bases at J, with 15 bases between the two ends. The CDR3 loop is CASSFLVQGSGELFF. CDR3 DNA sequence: TGTGCCAGCAGCTTCCTTGTACAGGGCAGCGGGGAGCTGTTTTTT. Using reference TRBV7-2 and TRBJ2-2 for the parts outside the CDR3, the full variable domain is GAGVSQSPSNKVTEKGKDVELRCDPISGHTALYWYRQSLGQGLEFLIYFQGNSAPDKSGLPSDRFSAERTGGSVSTLTIQRTQQEDSAVYLCASSFLVQGSGELFFGEGSRLTVL.